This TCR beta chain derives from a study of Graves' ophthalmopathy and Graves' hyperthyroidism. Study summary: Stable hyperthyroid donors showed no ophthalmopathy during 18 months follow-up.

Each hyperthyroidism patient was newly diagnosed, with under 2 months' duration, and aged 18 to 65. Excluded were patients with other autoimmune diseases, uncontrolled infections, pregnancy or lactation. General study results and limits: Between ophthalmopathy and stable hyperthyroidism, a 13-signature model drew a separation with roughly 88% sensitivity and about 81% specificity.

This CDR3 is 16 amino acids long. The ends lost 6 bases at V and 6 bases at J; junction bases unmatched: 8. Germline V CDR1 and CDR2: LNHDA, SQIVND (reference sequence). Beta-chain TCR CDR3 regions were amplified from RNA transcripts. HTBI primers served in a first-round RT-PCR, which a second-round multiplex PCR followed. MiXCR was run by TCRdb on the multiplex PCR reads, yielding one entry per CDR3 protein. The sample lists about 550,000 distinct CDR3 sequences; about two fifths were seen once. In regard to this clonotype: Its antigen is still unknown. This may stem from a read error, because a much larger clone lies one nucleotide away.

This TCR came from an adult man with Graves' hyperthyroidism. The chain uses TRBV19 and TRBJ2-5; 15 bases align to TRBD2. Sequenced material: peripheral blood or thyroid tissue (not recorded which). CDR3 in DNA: TGTGCCAGTAGGCGGACTAGCGGGAGGGCCGTGAAGACCCAGTACTTC. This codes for CASRRTSGRAVKTQYF.